This is a list of T cell receptor beta chains from one sample in a study of blood T cell repertoires in COVID-19. The method was immunoSEQ multiplex PCR; TCRdb's version includes in-frame clones alone and lacks a portion of them. The sample records some 260,000 clones, roughly nine tenths being singletons. Sample: PBMCs or T cells enriched from blood (not recorded which). These receptor sequences come from a woman aged 25-40 years with acute COVID-19. Each CDR3 is given without its conserved first and last residue. Fields, in order: J gene, V gene, CDR3 protein.

TRBJ2-2	TRBV28	ASSLFGPWEGNTGELF
TRBJ2-7	TRBV5-4	ASSLTPTGTYEQY
TRBJ1-2	TRBV6-5	ASRRDYGYT
TRBJ2-3	TRBV5-1	ASSSGNSADTQY
TRBJ2-7	TRBV20-1	SARSDSEQY
TRBJ2-7	TRBV9	ASSPWGGGSYEQY
TRBJ2-5	TRBV5-4	ASSILAGQGETQY
TRBJ1-1	TRBV5-6	ASSLVATEAF
TRBJ2-3	TRBV30	AWRVASDTQY
TRBJ2-2	TRBV19	ASRFRQVSTGELF
TRBJ2-3	TRBV5-1	ASGRGGPSTDTQY
TRBJ2-1	TRBV18	ASSPPLAPDNEQF
TRBJ1-2	TRBV29-1	SVLQGAASYT
TRBJ2-7	TRBV10-3	AISSPQGHTYEQY
TRBJ2-1	TRBV11-2	ASSSGLAGLSYNEQF
TRBJ1-5	TRBV6-5	ASQQGRGNQPQH
TRBJ1-3	TRBV19	ASSDLTTTALSGNTIY